These T cell receptor beta chains were read from a single sample in a study of shared clonotypes between healthy human individuals. The repertoire was sequenced with immunoSEQ multiplex PCR; TCRdb's copy has only in-frame clones and lacks some. Counted here are 640,000 or so clones, 72% occurring once; the ten biggest clones make up less than 2%. Specimen: memory CD4+ T cells sorted from blood. These receptors were obtained from a woman in her thirties in good health. The CDR3 runs from the conserved cysteine through the conserved F or W. A D gene is named only where the DNA matches it firmly. Rows may omit the clone size; those that give it use once, few, many or a size class.

NA	NA	TRBJ1-1	TRBV5-4	TGTGCCAGCAGCACGCAGAACACTGAAGCTTTCTTT	CASSTQNTEAFF
NA	NA	TRBJ1-1	TRBV6-5	TGTGCCAGCACAAGAGGCACTGAAGCTTTCTTT	CASTRGTEAFF
NA	NA	TRBJ2-7	TRBV6-5	TGTGCCAGCAGTTACAAGCCTAGCGGCGAGGGGGACGAGCAGTACTTC	CASSYKPSGEGDEQYF
TRBD2	few	TRBJ2-3	TRBV14	TGTGCCAGCAGCCTCATGGGAGCGGGGCCCCTCACAGATACGCAGTATTTT	CASSLMGAGPLTDTQYF
TRBD2	NA	TRBJ2-5	TRBV25-1	TGTGCCACCCTGGGACTACCCTCGCGGGAGACCCAGTACTTC	CATLGLPSRETQYF
TRBD2	few	TRBJ2-2	TRBV10-3	TGTGCCATCAGTGCCGGGACTAGCGGCACCGGGGAGCTGTTTTTT	CAISAGTSGTGELFF
NA	NA	TRBJ2-7	TRBV7-6	TGTGCCAGCAGCTCCATCCACTACGAGCAGTACTTC	CASSSIHYEQYF
NA	NA	TRBJ1-1	TRBV19	TGTGCCAGTACTGACAGAGGGAAGGGGAACACTGAAGCTTTCTTT	CASTDRGKGNTEAFF
TRBD2	NA	TRBJ2-7	TRBV7-3	TGTGCCAGCAGCTTAACGTCCCCCGTGGGAGGGCCCTACGAGCAGTACTTC	CASSLTSPVGGPYEQYF
TRBD1	once	TRBJ1-3	TRBV9	TGTGCCAGCAGCGTAGCGGGACAGGGGTTCTCTGGAAACACCATATATTTT	CASSVAGQGFSGNTIYF
NA	NA	TRBJ1-3	TRBV19	TGTGCCAGTAGTATAGGACAGCTCTCTGGAAACACCATATATTTT	CASSIGQLSGNTIYF
NA	NA	TRBJ2-7	TRBV13	TGTGCCAGCAGCCCGGGACACTCCTACGAGCAGTACTTC	CASSPGHSYEQYF
NA	NA	TRBJ2-7	TRBV25-1	TGTGCCAGCAGTGGTCAGGGGGCTAATGGCGGGAGTGGTTACGAGCAGTACTTC	CASSGQGANGGSGYEQYF
NA	NA	TRBJ2-3	TRBV2	TGTGCCAGCACCCGAGAAGCAGATACGCAGTATTTT	CASTREADTQYF
NA	NA	TRBJ2-1	TRBV5-1	TGCGCCAGCAGCTTGGCGGTGTCTAGCAACGGTATCTATGAGCAGTTCTTC	CASSLAVSSNGIYEQFF
NA	NA	TRBJ2-1	TRBV9	TGTGCCAGCAGCTCGGGACCACATCTAAACAATGAGCAGTTCTTC	CASSSGPHLNNEQFF
NA	once	TRBJ2-7	TRBV19	TGTGCCAGTAGTATAGTCGGCGGGGTCGGCTACGAGCAGTACTTC	CASSIVGGVGYEQYF
NA	NA	TRBJ2-7	TRBV25-1	TGTGCCAGCAGTGACTTGTCAGATAGCTCCTACGAGCAGTACTTC	CASSDLSDSSYEQYF